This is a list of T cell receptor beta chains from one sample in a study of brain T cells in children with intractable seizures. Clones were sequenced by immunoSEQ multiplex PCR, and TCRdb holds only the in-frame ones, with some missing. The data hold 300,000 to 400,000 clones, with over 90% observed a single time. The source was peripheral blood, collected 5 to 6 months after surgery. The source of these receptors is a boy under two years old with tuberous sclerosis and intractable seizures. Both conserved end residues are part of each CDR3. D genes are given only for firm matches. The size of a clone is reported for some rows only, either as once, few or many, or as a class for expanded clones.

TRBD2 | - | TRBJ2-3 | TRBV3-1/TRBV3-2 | CASSRTSGTDTQYF | TGTGCCAGCAGCCGGACTAGCGGCACAGATACGCAGTATTTT
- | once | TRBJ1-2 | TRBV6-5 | CASSYGYQITYGYTF | TGTGCCAGCAGTTACGGGTACCAAATAACCTATGGCTACACCTTC
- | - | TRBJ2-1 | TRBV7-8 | CASSQFVPGVEFF | TGTGCCAGCAGCCAATTCGTTCCCGGGGTAGAGTTCTTC
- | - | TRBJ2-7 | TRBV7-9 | CASSQGERPTYEQYF | TGTGCCAGCAGCCAAGGGGAGCGCCCCACCTACGAGCAGTACTTC
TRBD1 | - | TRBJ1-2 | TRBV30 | CAWSTGGGYTF | TGTGCCTGGAGTACAGGGGGCGGCTACACCTTC
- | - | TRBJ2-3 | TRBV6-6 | CASSYGDTQYF | TGTGCCAGCAGTTACGGAGATACGCAGTATTTT
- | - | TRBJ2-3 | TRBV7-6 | CASSLVGQSTDTQYF | TGTGCCAGCAGCTTAGTCGGGCAATCGACAGATACGCAGTATTTT
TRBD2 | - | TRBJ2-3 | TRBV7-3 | CASSLGGRSTDTQYF | TGTGCCAGCAGCTTAGGCGGGAGAAGCACAGATACGCAGTATTTT
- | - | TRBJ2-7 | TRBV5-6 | CASSPGDHYEQYF | TGTGCCAGCAGCCCGGGGGATCACTACGAGCAGTACTTC
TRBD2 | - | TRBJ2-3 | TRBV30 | CAWAGSGGADTDTQYF | TGTGCCTGGGCTGGTAGCGGGGGGGCCGACACAGATACGCAGTATTTT